A selection of T cell receptor beta chains follows, all from one sample in a study of shared clonotypes between healthy human individuals. Using immunoSEQ multiplex PCR, the repertoire was profiled, and TCRdb retains in-frame clones only, with some absent. The sample records about 2 million clones, around 96% being singletons. The sequenced sample was naive CD8+ T cells sorted from blood. The receptor set was obtained from a man aged 18 to 29 in good health. Both conserved end residues are part of each CDR3. A D gene is named only where the DNA matches it firmly. Size is omitted from some rows. Given values are once, few, many or a class for expanded clones.

D gene	J gene	CDR3 length	clone size	V gene	CDR3 protein	CDR3 DNA
.	TRBJ2-7	14	once	TRBV6-5	CASSYAGLTYEQYF	TGTGCCAGCAGTTACGCAGGGTTGACCTACGAGCAGTACTTC
.	TRBJ2-7	14	.	TRBV14	CASSPGTGHYEQYF	TGTGCCAGCAGCCCGGGGACGGGTCACTACGAGCAGTACTTC
TRBD2	TRBJ2-4	17	.	TRBV4-3	CASSQNVLAGGSNIQYF	TGCGCCAGCAGCCAAAACGTACTAGCGGGAGGAAGTAACATTCAGTACTTC
.	TRBJ2-7	14	.	TRBV7-2	CASSLVLRDGEQYF	TGTGCCAGCAGCTTAGTTCTTCGGGACGGCGAGCAGTACTTC
TRBD1	TRBJ1-2	15	.	TRBV6-6	CASSYGGGDSDGYTF	TGTGCCAGCAGTTACGGGGGCGGGGACAGCGATGGCTACACCTTC
.	TRBJ2-5	16	.	TRBV6-6	CASSYSIAGTQETQYF	TGTGCCAGCAGTTACTCTATCGCGGGGACACAAGAGACCCAGTACTTC
.	TRBJ2-7	13	.	TRBV5-6	CASSGTNQNEQYF	TGTGCCAGCAGCGGGACAAATCAGAACGAGCAGTACTTC
.	TRBJ2-7	15	.	TRBV10-1	CASSEDLRTIYEQYF	TGCGCCAGCAGTGAGGATCTTAGGACTATCTACGAGCAGTACTTC
.	TRBJ2-3	11	once	TRBV5-1	CASSWGDTQYF	TGCGCCAGCAGCTGGGGAGATACGCAGTATTTT
.	TRBJ1-1	15	.	TRBV6-5	CASSYDGGGWAEAFF	TGTGCCAGCAGTTACGACGGGGGCGGTTGGGCTGAAGCTTTCTTT
TRBD1	TRBJ2-7	15	.	TRBV4-1	CASSLDRDPGLQQYF	TGCGCCAGCAGCCTCGACAGGGATCCAGGTTTGCAGCAGTACTTC
.	TRBJ1-5	15	.	TRBV10-2	CASSEFGYSNQPQHF	TGCGCCAGCAGTGAGTTCGGATATAGCAATCAGCCCCAGCATTTT
TRBD1	TRBJ1-1	13	.	TRBV7-9	CASKMTGGTEAFF	TGTGCCAGCAAGATGACAGGGGGTACTGAAGCTTTCTTT
TRBD2	TRBJ2-2	14	.	TRBV30	CAWSKREGHGELFF	TGTGCCTGGAGTAAGCGGGAGGGCCACGGGGAGCTGTTTTTT
.	TRBJ2-7	15	.	TRBV7-9	CASSLSSGLSYEQYF	TGTGCCAGCAGCTTATCCAGCGGGCTATCCTACGAGCAGTACTTC
.	TRBJ1-6	14	.	TRBV7-5	CARMGTLANSPLHF	TGTGCCAGAATGGGGACCCTGGCGAATTCACCCCTCCACTTT
.	TRBJ2-5	13	.	TRBV7-3	CASSLTEEETQYF	TGTGCCAGCAGCTTAACCGAGGAAGAGACCCAGTACTTC
.	TRBJ2-1	13	.	TRBV5-8	CASSLGAYNEQFF	TGTGCCAGCAGCTTGGGTGCTTACAATGAGCAGTTCTTC
.	TRBJ2-3	18	once	TRBV7-8	CASSLEPTGNPSTDTQYF	TGTGCCAGCAGCCTAGAACCCACAGGCAACCCTAGCACAGATACGCAGTATTTT
.	TRBJ2-5	17	.	TRBV4-1	CASSPEGVGGEGETQYF	TGCGCCAGCAGTCCGGAGGGCGTAGGGGGCGAGGGAGAGACCCAGTACTTC
.	TRBJ2-2	16	.	TRBV5-8	CASTLTEGLGTGELFF	TGTGCCAGCACCCTTACCGAGGGACTGGGCACCGGGGAGCTGTTTTTT
TRBD1	TRBJ2-7	15	.	TRBV2	CASRETGGFLYEQYF	TGTGCCAGCAGGGAGACAGGGGGCTTTCTCTACGAGCAGTACTTC
.	TRBJ2-7	12	.	TRBV5-5	CASSLVGYEQYF	TGTGCCAGCAGCTTGGTTGGTTATGAGCAGTACTTC
.	TRBJ2-7	13	.	TRBV19	CASSIENSYEQYF	TGTGCCAGTAGTATTGAGAACTCCTACGAGCAGTACTTC
.	TRBJ1-3	15	.	TRBV5-1	CASSPGGSGGNTIYF	TGCGCCAGCAGCCCGGGGGGGTCAGGTGGAAACACCATATATTTT
TRBD1	TRBJ1-2	15	.	TRBV4-2	CASSPRTGVSYGYTF	TGTGCCAGCAGCCCGCGGACAGGTGTTTCATATGGCTACACCTTC
.	TRBJ1-6	15	once	TRBV27	CASSPSGAYNSPLHF	TGTGCCAGCAGTCCATCCGGGGCCTATAATTCACCCCTCCACTTT
.	TRBJ2-5	12	.	TRBV5-4	CASSFGSETQYF	TGTGCCAGCAGCTTTGGGTCTGAGACCCAGTACTTC
TRBD2	TRBJ2-3	12	.	TRBV5-4	CASSSGLAGGLF	TGTGCCAGCAGCAGCGGACTAGCGGGTGGCCTTTTT
TRBD1	TRBJ2-7	14	.	TRBV15	CATRRTGEAYEQYF	TGTGCCACCAGGAGGACAGGGGAGGCCTACGAGCAGTACTTC
.	TRBJ1-1	15	.	TRBV7-2	CASSLHGGGNTEAFF	TGTGCCAGCAGCTTACATGGAGGGGGGAACACTGAAGCTTTCTTT